The T cell receptor (beta chain) under discussion was sequenced for a study of blood T cell repertoires in COVID-19. Across the whole study: Both acute and convalescent COVID-19 samples were obtained from the United States, Italy and Spain. PBMCs, B-cell-depleted T cells, or T cells were the source of the cDNA or gDNA that made up the material.

In its sample, this clone was seen a few times. The V gene's germline CDR1 is MNHEY and CDR2 SMNVEV (reference sequence). The CDR3 has 14 amino acids. The V end lost 5 bases, the J end lost 1 base, and 11 bases lay between the germline ends. Methods used by the authors: Amplification of reference gene primers provided the estimated nucleated cell counts. The repertoire was sequenced with immunoSEQ multiplex PCR; TCRdb's copy has only in-frame clones and lacks some. V, J and clone size are taken as reported in that table, and D and trimming were inferred from the DNA itself. The sample includes roughly 45,000 clones, approximately 90% of them seen just once.

The sequenced sample consisted of peripheral blood. This clonotype originated in a man in his sixties with active COVID-19. This chain uses TRBV27 with TRBJ1-1; weak D call: TRBD1 (5 bases). The CDR3 sequence: CASSRMQGNTEAFF. The CDR3 DNA follows: TGTGCCAGCAGTCGGATGCAGGGGAACACTGAAGCTTTCTTT.